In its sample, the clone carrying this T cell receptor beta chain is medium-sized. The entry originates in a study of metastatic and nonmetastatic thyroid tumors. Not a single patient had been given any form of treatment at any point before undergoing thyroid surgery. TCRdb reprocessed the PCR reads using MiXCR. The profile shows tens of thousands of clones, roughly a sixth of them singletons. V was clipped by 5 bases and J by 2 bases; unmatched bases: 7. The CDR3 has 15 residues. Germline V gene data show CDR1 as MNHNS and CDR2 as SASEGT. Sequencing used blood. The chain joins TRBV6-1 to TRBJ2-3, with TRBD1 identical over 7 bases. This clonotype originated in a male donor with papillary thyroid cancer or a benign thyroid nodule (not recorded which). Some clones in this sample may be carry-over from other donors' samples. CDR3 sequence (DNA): TGTGCCAGCAGTAAGTGGGACAGTCCCACAGATACGCAGTATTTT. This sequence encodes CASSKWDSPTDTQYF.